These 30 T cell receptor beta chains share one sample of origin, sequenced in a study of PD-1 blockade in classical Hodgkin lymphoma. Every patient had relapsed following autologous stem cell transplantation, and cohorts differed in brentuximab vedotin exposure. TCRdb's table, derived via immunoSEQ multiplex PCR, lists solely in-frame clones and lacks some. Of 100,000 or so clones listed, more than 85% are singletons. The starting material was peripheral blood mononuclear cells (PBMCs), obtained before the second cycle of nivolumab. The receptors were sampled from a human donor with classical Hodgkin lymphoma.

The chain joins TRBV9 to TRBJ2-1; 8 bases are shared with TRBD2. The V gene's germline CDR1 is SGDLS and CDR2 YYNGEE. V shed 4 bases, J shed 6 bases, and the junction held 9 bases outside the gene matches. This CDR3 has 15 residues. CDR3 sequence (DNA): TGTGCCAGCAGCCCCTCCAGCGGGGGTCCCAATGAGCAGTTCTTC. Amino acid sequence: CASSPSSGGPNEQFF.

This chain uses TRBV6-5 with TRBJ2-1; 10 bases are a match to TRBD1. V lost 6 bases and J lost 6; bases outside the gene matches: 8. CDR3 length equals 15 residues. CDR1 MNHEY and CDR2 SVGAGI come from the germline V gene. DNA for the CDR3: TGTGCCAGCAGCTCCCGGAGGACAGGGGGCAATGAGCAGTTCTTC. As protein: CASSSRRTGGNEQFF.

The CDR3: CASTRKDRGLAKNIQYF. The CDR3 DNA is TGTGCCAGCACCCGAAAGGACAGGGGATTAGCCAAAAACATTCAGTACTTC. The rearrangement joins TRBV21-1 to TRBJ2-4; TRBD1 is taken as the D call from the table, unchecked against the DNA. TRBV21-1 is flagged as a pseudogene. The CDR3 extends over 17 amino acids.

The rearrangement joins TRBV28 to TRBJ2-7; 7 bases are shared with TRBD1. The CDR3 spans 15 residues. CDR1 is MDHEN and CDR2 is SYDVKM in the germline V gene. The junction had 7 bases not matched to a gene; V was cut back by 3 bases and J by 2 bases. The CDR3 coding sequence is TGTGCCAGCAGTTTGGTTTTAGACAGGGCCTACGAGCAGTACTTC. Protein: CASSLVLDRAYEQYF. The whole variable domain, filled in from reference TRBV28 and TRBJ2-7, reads DVKVTQSSRYLVKRTGEKVFLECVQDMDHENMFWYRQDPGLGLRLIYFSYDVKMKEKGDIPEGYSVSREKKERFSLILESASTNQTSMYLCASSLVLDRAYEQYFGPGTRLTVT.

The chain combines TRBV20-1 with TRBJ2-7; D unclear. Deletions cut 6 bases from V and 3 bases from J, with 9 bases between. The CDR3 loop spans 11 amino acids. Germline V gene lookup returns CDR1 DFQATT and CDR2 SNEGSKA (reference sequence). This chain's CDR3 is CSAIDNYEQYF. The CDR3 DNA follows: TGCAGTGCCATAGACAACTACGAGCAGTACTTC.

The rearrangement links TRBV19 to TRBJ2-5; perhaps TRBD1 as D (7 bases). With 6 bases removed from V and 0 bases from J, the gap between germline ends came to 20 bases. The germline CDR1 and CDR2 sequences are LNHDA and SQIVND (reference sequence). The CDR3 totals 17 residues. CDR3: CASSPIPGGWYQETQYF. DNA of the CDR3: TGTGCCAGTAGCCCCATTCCAGGGGGGTGGTACCAAGAGACCCAGTACTTC.

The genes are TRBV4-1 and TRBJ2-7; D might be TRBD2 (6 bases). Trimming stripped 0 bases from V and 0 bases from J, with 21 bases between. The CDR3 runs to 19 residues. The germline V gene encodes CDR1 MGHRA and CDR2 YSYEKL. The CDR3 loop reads CASSQEKVVGGWSSYEQYF. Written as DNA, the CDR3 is TGCGCCAGCAGCCAAGAGAAGGTAGTGGGGGGTTGGAGCTCCTACGAGCAGTACTTC.

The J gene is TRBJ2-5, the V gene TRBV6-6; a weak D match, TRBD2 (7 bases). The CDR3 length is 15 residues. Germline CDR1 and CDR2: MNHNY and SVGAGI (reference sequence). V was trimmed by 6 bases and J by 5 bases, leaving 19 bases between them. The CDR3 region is CASSLRGGAVETQYF. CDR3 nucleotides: TGTGCCAGCAGCCTTAGGGGGGGGGCAGTGGAGACCCAGTACTTC.

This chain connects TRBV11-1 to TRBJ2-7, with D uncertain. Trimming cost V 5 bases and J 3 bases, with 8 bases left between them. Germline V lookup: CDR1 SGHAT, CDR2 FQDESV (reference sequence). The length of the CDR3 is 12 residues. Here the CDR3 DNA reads TGTGCCAGCAGCCCAGTTGGCTACGAGCAGTACTTC. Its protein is CASSPVGYEQYF.

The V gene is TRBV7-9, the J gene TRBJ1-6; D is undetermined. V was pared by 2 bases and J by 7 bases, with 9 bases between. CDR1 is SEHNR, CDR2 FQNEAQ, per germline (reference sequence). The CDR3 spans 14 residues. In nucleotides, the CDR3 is TGTGCCAGCAGCTTAACCGGACCCAATTCACCCCTCCACTTT. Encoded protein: CASSLTGPNSPLHF.

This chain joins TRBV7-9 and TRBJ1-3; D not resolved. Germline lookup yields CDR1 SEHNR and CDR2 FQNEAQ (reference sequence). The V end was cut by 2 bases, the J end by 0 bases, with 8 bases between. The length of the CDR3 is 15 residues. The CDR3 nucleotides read TGTGCCAGCAGCTTAACTGGAAGCTCTGGAAACACCATATATTTT. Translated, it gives CASSLTGSSGNTIYF.

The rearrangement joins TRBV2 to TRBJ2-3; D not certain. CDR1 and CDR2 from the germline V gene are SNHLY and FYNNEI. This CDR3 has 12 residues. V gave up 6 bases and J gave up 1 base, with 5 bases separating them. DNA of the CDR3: TGTGCCAGCAGGACTGGCACAGATACGCAGTATTTT. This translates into CASRTGTDTQYF.

The CDR3 sequence is CSVDYGGSTDTQYF. CDR3 bases: TGCAGCGTTGATTATGGCGGTAGCACAGATACGCAGTATTTT. The chain combines TRBV29-1 with TRBJ2-3; D gene ambiguous. Germline V lookup: CDR1 SQVTM, CDR2 ANQGSEA. V dropped 3 bases and J dropped 0 bases, with 10 bases sitting between them. The CDR3 runs to 14 residues.

This CDR3 is CSGGWRGGENTQYF. In DNA form, the CDR3 reads TGCAGCGGTGGATGGCGGGGGGGCGAAAATACGCAGTATTTT. The rearrangement links TRBV29-1 to TRBJ2-3, with 9 positions matching TRBD2. J was trimmed by 7 bases and V by 7 bases; bases with no gene match: 12. Germline CDR1 and CDR2: SQVTM and ANQGSEA. This CDR3 contains 14 residues.

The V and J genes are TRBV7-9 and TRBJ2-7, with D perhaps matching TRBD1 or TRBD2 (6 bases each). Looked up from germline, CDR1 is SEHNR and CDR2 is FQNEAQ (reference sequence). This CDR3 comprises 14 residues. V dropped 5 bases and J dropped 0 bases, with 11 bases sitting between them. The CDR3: CASSGGPNSYEQYF. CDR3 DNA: TGTGCCAGCAGCGGGGGGCCCAACTCCTACGAGCAGTACTTC.

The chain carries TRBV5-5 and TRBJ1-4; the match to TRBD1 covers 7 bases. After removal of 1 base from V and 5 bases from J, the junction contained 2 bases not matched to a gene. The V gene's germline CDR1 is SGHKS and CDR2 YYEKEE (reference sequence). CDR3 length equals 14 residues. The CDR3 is CASSLWDSNEKLFF. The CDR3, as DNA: TGTGCCAGCAGCTTGTGGGACAGCAATGAAAAACTGTTTTTT.

The CDR3 sequence: CASSPVDRGLAFF. CDR3 nucleotides: TGCGCCAGCAGCCCAGTGGACAGGGGTCTAGCTTTCTTT. This rearrangement joins TRBV4-3 to TRBJ1-1, with 9 bases lining up with TRBD1. J was trimmed by 10 bases and V by 4 bases; bases with no gene match: 7. This CDR3 spans 13 amino acids. Per the germline V gene, CDR1 is LGHNA and CDR2 is YSLEER.

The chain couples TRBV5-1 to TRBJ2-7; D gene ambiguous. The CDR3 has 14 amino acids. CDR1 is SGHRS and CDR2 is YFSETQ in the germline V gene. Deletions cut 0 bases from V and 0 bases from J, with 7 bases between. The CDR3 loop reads CASSLVGSSYEQYF. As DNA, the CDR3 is TGCGCCAGCAGCTTGGTTGGCAGCTCCTACGAGCAGTACTTC.

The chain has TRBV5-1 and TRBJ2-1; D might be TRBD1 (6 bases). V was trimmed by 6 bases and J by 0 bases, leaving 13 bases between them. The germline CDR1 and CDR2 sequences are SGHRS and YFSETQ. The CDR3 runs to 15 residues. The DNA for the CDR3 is TGCGCCAGCACCCCCTTGGACAGCTCCTACAATGAGCAGTTCTTC. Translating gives CASTPLDSSYNEQFF.

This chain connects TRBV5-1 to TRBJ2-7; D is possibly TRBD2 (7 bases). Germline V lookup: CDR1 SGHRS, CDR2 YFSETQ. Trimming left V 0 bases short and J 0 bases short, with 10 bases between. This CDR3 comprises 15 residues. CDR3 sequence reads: CASSLGGGLSYEQYF. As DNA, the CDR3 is TGCGCCAGCAGCTTGGGCGGGGGCCTCTCCTACGAGCAGTACTTC.

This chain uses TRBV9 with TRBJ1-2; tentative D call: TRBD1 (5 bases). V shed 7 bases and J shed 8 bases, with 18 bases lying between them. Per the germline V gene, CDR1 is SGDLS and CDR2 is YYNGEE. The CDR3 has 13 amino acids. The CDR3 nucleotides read TGTGCCAGCGGGGGGTGGGGACGCTGGGGCTACACCTTC. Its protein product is CASGGWGRWGYTF.

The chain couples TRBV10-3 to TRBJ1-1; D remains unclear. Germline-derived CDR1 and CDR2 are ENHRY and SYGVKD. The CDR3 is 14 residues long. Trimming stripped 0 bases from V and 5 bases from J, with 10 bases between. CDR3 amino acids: CAISESWGKTEAFF. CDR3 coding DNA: TGTGCCATCAGTGAGTCTTGGGGTAAGACTGAAGCTTTCTTT.

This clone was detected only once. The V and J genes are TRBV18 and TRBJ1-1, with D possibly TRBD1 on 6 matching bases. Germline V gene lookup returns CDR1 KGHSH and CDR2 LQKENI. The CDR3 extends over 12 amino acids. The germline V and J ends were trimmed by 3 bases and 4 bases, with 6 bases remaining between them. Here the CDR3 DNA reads TGTGCCAGCTCACCGGGGGCCACTGAAGCTTTCTTT. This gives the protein CASSPGATEAFF.

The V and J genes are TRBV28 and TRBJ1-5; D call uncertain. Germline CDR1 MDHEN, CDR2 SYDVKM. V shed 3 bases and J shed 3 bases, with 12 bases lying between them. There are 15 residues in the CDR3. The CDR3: CASSLSRVPNQPQHF. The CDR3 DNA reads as TGTGCCAGCAGTTTGTCACGGGTCCCCAATCAGCCCCAGCATTTT.

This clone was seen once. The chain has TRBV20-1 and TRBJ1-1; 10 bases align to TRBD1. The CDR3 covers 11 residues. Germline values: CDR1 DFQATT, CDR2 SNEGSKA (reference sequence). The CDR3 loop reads CSGQGGTEAFF. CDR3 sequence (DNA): TGCAGCGGACAGGGGGGAACTGAAGCTTTCTTT.

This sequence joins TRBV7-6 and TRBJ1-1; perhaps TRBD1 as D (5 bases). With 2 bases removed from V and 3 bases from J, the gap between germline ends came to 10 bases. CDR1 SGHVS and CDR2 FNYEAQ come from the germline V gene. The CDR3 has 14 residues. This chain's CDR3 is CASSLQGTYTEAFF. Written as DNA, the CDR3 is TGTGCCAGCAGCTTACAGGGAACATACACTGAAGCTTTCTTT.

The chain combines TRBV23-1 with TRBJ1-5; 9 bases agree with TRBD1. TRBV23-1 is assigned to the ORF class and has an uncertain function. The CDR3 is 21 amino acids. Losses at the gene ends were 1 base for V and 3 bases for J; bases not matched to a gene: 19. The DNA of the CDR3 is TGCGCCAGCAGTCAATTCTTACTTTGGGGACAGGGCCAAAAACACAATCAGCCCCAGCATTTT. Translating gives CASSQFLLWGQGQKHNQPQHF.

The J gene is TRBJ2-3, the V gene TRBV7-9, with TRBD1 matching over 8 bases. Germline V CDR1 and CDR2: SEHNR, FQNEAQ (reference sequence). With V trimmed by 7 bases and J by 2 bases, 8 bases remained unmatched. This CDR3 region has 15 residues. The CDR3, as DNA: TGTGCCAGCACTCTGGACAGGGTATACACAGATACGCAGTATTTT. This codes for CASTLDRVYTDTQYF. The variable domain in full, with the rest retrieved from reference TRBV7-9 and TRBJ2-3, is DTGVSQNPRHKITKRGQNVTFRCDPISEHNRLYWYRQTLGQGPEFLTYFQNEAQLEKSRLLSDRFSAERPKGSFSTLEIQRTEQGDSAMYLCASTLDRVYTDTQYFGPGTRLTVL.

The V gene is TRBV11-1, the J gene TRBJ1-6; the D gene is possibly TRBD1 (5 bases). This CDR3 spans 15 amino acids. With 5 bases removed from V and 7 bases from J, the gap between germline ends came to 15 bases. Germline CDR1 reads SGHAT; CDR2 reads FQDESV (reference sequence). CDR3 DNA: TGTGCCAGCAGCCGGGTACAAACAGGAAATTCACCCCTCCACTTT. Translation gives CASSRVQTGNSPLHF.

CDR3 sequence reads: CASSETSGAYNEQFF. The DNA for the CDR3 is TGTGCCAGCAGCGAGACTAGCGGGGCTTACAATGAGCAGTTCTTC. The V gene is TRBV27, the J gene TRBJ2-1; 11 bases map to TRBD2. The CDR3 totals 15 residues. In germline, CDR1 is MNHEY, CDR2 SMNVEV (reference sequence). V trimming: 6 bases; J trimming: 4 bases; junction bases outside the gene matches: 5.